The clone carrying this T cell receptor beta chain appeared a single time. Libraries were prepared by immunoSEQ multiplex PCR; TCRdb keeps only in-frame clonotypes and omits some of them. The sample lists approximately 65,000 clones, approximately 89% occurring once. Looked up from germline, CDR1 is SGHTA and CDR2 is FQGTGA. V was clipped by 7 bases and J by 3 bases, with 18 bases between them. The CDR3 length is 15 residues. These data are taken from a study of PD-1 blockade in classical Hodgkin lymphoma. Every patient was affected by relapse after autologous stem cell transplantation, while exposure to brentuximab vedotin was not uniform.

The clonotype originates from a human donor with classical Hodgkin lymphoma. The specimen comprised peripheral blood mononuclear cells (PBMCs), sampled at baseline. V is TRBV7-3 and J is TRBJ1-2; D gene ambiguous. CDR3 DNA: TGTGCCAGCACCACCTTCAAGGGCGATGACTATGGCTACACCTTC. This encodes CASTTFKGDDYGYTF. Supplemented by reference TRBV7-3 and TRBJ1-2, the full variable domain reads GAGVSQTPSNKVTEKGKYVELRCDPISGHTALYWYRQSLGQGPEFLIYFQGTGAADDSGLPNDRFFAVRPEGSVSTLKIQRTERGDSAVYLCASTTFKGDDYGYTFGSGTRLTVV.